A selection of T cell receptor beta chains follows, all from one sample in a study of OX40 agonist ivuxolimab in advanced cancers. Using immunoSEQ multiplex PCR, the repertoire was profiled, and TCRdb retains in-frame clones only, with some absent. The sample includes tens of thousands of clones, roughly 90% of them seen just once. The material sequenced was CD4+ or CD8+ T cells sorted from blood, taken in a trial of the OX40 agonist ivuxolimab. The source is an adult with an advanced solid tumor such as melanoma, head and neck, liver or kidney cancer. Each CDR3 is given with its conserved first and last residue. A D gene is named only where the DNA matches it firmly. A clone size is listed for some rows: how often the clone was seen (once, few, many), or a class if it is expanded.

TRBV5-1	NA	NA	TRBJ2-5	CASGSWGAGSQETQYF	TGCGCCAGCGGTTCCTGGGGGGCGGGTAGCCAAGAGACCCAGTACTTC
TRBV11-2	NA	NA	TRBJ1-1	CASSLYREATGKGTEAFF	TGTGCCAGCAGCCTATATAGGGAAGCGACAGGAAAGGGCACTGAAGCTTTCTTT
TRBV11-2	TRBD1	NA	TRBJ1-5	CASSRTETGGAEINQPQHF	TGTGCCAGCAGCCGCACCGAAACAGGGGGCGCGGAAATCAATCAGCCCCAGCATTTT
TRBV6-6	NA	NA	TRBJ1-2	CASSLVEGSGGYTF	TGTGCCAGCAGCTTGGTTGAAGGGTCGGGAGGCTACACCTTC
TRBV6-1	NA	once	TRBJ2-5	CASSEFDTSQETQYF	TGTGCCAGCAGTGAATTCGACACATCTCAAGAGACCCAGTACTTC
TRBV4-2	NA	NA	TRBJ2-1	CASTFGLARYNEQFF	TGTGCCAGCACCTTTGGGCTAGCGCGCTACAATGAGCAGTTCTTC
TRBV19	NA	NA	TRBJ1-1	CASIDGRGARYF	TGTGCCAGTATCGATGGCAGGGGAGCCCGATACTTT
TRBV6-5	NA	NA	TRBJ1-6	CASSIGDPLHF	TGTGCCAGCAGTATCGGTGATCCCCTCCACTTT
TRBV2	TRBD1	NA	TRBJ2-1	CATWDRSNEQFF	TGTGCCACCTGGGACAGGTCGAATGAGCAGTTCTTC
TRBV7-6	NA	NA	TRBJ2-1	CASSSGAHEQFF	TGTGCCAGCAGCTCCGGGGCCCATGAGCAGTTCTTC
TRBV6-1	NA	NA	TRBJ1-4	CASSETAGGNEKLFF	TGTGCCAGCAGTGAAACAGCGGGGGGGAATGAAAAACTGTTTTTT
TRBV7-8	NA	NA	TRBJ2-7	CASSLAPDTYEQYF	TGTGCCAGCAGCTTAGCGCCCGATACCTACGAGCAGTACTTC
TRBV27	NA	NA	TRBJ1-2	CASRFLGSDGYTF	TGTGCCAGCAGATTCTTAGGGTCGGATGGCTACACCTTC
TRBV2	NA	NA	TRBJ2-1	CASSAEATGDNEQFF	TGTGCCAGCAGTGCGGAGGCGACAGGTGACAATGAGCAGTTCTTC
TRBV27	TRBD1	NA	TRBJ1-1	CASSLGTGVSEAFF	TGTGCCAGCAGTTTGGGGACAGGGGTGTCTGAAGCTTTCTTT
TRBV9	NA	NA	TRBJ1-1	CASSVARYREPNTEAFF	TGTGCCAGCAGCGTAGCCCGCTACAGAGAACCGAACACTGAAGCTTTCTTT
TRBV4-1	NA	NA	TRBJ2-1	CASSQALGLSNEQFF	TGCGCCAGCAGCCAAGCCCTGGGGTTGAGCAATGAGCAGTTCTTC
TRBV2	TRBD2	NA	TRBJ2-3	CASSPSGEGTDTQYF	TGTGCCAGCAGTCCCAGCGGGGAGGGCACAGATACGCAGTATTTT
TRBV18	NA	NA	TRBJ1-2	CASSPGGAPYGYTF	TGTGCCAGCTCACCCGGCGGGGCTCCTTATGGCTACACCTTC
TRBV5-3	NA	once	TRBJ1-2	CARASPGEGYTF	TGTGCCAGGGCCTCCCCGGGTGAGGGCTACACCTTC
TRBV10-3	NA	NA	TRBJ1-6	CAISGSGILLNSPLHF	TGTGCCATCAGTGGGAGTGGCATCTTGCTTAATTCACCCCTCCACTTT
TRBV4-1	TRBD2	NA	TRBJ2-7	CASSQTLAGDTYEQYF	TGCGCCAGCAGCCAAACTCTAGCGGGGGACACCTACGAGCAGTACTTC
TRBV5-1	TRBD2	NA	TRBJ2-2	CASSLGTSVTGELFF	TGCGCCAGCAGCTTGGGGACTAGCGTTACCGGGGAGCTGTTTTTT
TRBV6-1	NA	NA	TRBJ2-3	CASSEWVTDTQYF	TGTGCCAGCAGTGAATGGGTAACAGATACGCAGTATTTT
TRBV11-3	TRBD1	once	TRBJ2-5	CASSLTGGQETQYF	TGTGCCAGCAGCTTAACAGGGGGTCAAGAGACCCAGTACTTC
TRBV30	NA	NA	TRBJ2-7	CAWRGEQYF	TGTGCCTGGAGGGGGGAGCAGTACTTC
TRBV10-3	NA	few	TRBJ1-1	CAISIENTEAFF	TGTGCCATCAGCATCGAGAACACTGAAGCTTTCTTT
TRBV7-9	TRBD2	NA	TRBJ2-5	CASSLARNSGGQETQYF	TGTGCCAGCAGCTTAGCGCGGAATAGCGGGGGGCAAGAGACCCAGTACTTC
TRBV19	NA	NA	TRBJ2-1	CASSIGGNEQFF	TGTGCCAGTAGTATCGGTGGGAATGAGCAGTTCTTC